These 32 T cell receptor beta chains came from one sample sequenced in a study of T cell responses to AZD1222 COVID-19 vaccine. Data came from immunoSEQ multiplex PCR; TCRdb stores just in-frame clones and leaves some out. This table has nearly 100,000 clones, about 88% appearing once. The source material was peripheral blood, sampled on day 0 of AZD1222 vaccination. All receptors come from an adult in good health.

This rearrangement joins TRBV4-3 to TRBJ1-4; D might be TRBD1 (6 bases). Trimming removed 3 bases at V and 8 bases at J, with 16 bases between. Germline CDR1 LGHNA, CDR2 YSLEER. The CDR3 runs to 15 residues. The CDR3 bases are TGCGCCAGCAGCCACCGGGACACCTTAGCGGAAAAACTGTTTTTT. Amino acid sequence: CASSHRDTLAEKLFF.

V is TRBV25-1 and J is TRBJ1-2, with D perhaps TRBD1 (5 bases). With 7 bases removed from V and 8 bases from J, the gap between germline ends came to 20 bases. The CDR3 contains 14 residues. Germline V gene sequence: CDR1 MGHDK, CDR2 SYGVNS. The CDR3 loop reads CASIRPGQVGGYTF. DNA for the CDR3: TGTGCCAGCATCCGACCAGGACAAGTCGGCGGCTACACCTTC.

The CDR3 region has the DNA TGTGCCAGCAGCTTGATCGGAACCTACGAGCAGTACTTC. Translated: CASSLIGTYEQYF. The chain couples TRBV11-2 to TRBJ2-7; D not resolved. The germline gives CDR1 SGHAT, CDR2 FQNNGV. CDR3 size: 13 residues. V lost 3 bases to trimming and J lost 2 bases, with 8 bases between them.

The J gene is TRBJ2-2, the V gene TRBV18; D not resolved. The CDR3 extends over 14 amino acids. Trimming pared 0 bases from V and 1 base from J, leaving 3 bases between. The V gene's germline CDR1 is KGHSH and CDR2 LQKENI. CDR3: CASSPPKNTGELFF. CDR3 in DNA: TGTGCCAGCTCACCACCTAAGAACACCGGGGAGCTGTTTTTT.

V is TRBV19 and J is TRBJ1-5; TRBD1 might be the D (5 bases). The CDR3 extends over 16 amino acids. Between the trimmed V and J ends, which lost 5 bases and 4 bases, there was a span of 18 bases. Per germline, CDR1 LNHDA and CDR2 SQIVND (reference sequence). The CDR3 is CASSLLSGTPNQPQHF. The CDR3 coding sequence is TGTGCCAGTAGTCTTTTATCCGGGACGCCAAATCAGCCCCAGCATTTT.

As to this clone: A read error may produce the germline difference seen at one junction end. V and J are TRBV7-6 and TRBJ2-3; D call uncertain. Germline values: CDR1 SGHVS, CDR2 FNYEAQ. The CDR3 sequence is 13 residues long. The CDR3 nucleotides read TGTGCCAGCAGCTTAGTTTCCAGGACGCCCTCAGATTTT. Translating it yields CASSLVSRTPSDF.

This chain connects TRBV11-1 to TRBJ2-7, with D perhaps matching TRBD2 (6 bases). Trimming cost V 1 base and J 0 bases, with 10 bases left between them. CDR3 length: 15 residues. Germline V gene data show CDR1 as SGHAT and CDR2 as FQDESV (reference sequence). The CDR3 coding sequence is TGTGCCAGCAGCTTAGACGGGGGTAGCTCCTACGAGCAGTACTTC. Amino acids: CASSLDGGSSYEQYF.

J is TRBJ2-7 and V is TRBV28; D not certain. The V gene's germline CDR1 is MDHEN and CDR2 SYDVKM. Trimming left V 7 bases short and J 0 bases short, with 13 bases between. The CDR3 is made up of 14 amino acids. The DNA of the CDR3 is TGTGCCAGCAACTCGGACCCTTTCTCCTACGAGCAGTACTTC. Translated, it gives CASNSDPFSYEQYF. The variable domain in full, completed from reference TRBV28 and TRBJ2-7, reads DVKVTQSSRYLVKRTGEKVFLECVQDMDHENMFWYRQDPGLGLRLIYFSYDVKMKEKGDIPEGYSVSREKKERFSLILESASTNQTSMYLCASNSDPFSYEQYFGPGTRLTVT.

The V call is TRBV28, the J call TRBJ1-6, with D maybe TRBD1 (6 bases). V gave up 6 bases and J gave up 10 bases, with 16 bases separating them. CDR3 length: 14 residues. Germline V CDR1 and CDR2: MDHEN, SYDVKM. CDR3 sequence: CASSLDRVGSPLHF. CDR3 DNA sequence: TGTGCCAGCAGCCTGGACAGAGTCGGCTCACCCCTCCACTTT.

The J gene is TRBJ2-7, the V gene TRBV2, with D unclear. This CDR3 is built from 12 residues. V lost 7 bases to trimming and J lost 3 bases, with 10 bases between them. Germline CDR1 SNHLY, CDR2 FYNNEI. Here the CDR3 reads CASTPYFYEQYF. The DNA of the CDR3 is TGTGCCAGCACCCCCTACTTCTACGAGCAGTACTTC.

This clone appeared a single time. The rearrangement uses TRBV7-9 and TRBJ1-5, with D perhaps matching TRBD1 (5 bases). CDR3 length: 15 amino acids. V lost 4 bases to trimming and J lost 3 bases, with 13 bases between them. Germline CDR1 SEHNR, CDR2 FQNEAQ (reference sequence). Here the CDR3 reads CASSSGASFNQPQHF. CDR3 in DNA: TGTGCCAGCAGCTCTGGGGCAAGCTTCAATCAGCCCCAGCATTTT.

This CDR3 reads CASSLTGRGGYTF. CDR3 DNA: TGTGCCAGCAGCTTAACAGGGAGAGGTGGCTACACCTTC. The rearrangement links TRBV11-3 to TRBJ1-2; tentative D call: TRBD1 (6 bases). Germline lookup yields CDR1 SGHNT and CDR2 YENEEA. The V end lost 2 bases, the J end lost 7 bases, and 11 bases lay between the germline ends. The CDR3 runs to 13 residues.

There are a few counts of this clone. Here the CDR3 reads CASSLEGGSTGNTEAFF. DNA for the CDR3: TGCGCCAGCAGCTTGGAGGGCGGGTCGACAGGGAACACTGAAGCTTTCTTT. The gene calls are TRBV5-1 and TRBJ1-1; maybe TRBD1 (6 bases). There are 17 residues in the CDR3. Germline loops: CDR1 SGHRS, CDR2 YFSETQ. V was trimmed by 0 bases and J by 1 base, leaving 16 bases between them.

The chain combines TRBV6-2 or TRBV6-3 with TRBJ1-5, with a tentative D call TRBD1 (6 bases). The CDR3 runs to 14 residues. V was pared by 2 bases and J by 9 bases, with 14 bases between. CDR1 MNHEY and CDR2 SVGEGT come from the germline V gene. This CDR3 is CASSYLGGYGPQHF. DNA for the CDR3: TGTGCCAGCAGTTACCTAGGGGGGTACGGGCCCCAGCATTTT.

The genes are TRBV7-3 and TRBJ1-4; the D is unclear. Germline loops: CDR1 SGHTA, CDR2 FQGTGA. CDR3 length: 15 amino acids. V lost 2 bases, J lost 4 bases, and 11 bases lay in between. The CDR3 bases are TGTGCCAGCAGCTTACACGGGTCGGGTAATGAAAAACTGTTTTTT. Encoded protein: CASSLHGSGNEKLFF. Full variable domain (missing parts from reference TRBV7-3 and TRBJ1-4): GAGVSQTPSNKVTEKGKYVELRCDPISGHTALYWYRQSLGQGPEFLIYFQGTGAADDSGLPNDRFFAVRPEGSVSTLKIQRTERGDSAVYLCASSLHGSGNEKLFFGSGTQLSVL.

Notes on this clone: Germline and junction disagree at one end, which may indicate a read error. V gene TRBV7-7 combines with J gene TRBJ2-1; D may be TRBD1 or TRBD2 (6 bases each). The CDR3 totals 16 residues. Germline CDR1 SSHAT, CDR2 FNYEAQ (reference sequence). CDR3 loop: CASSSTGGPGGGEQFF. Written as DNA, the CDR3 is TGTGCTAGCAGCTCGACCGGGGGTCCCGGGGGCGGTGAGCAGTTCTTC.

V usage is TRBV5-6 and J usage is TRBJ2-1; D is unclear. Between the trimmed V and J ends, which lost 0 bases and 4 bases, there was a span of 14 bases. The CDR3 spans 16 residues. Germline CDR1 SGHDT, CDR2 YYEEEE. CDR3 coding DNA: TGTGCCAGCAGCTTGGATGTGGGCCGTATTTACAATGAGCAGTTCTTC. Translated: CASSLDVGRIYNEQFF.

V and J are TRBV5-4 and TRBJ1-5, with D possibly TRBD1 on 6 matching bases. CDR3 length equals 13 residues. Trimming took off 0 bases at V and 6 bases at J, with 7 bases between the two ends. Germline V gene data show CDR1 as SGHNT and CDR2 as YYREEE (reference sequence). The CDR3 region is CASSLGGAQPQHF. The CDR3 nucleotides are TGTGCCAGCAGCTTGGGGGGGGCTCAGCCCCAGCATTTT. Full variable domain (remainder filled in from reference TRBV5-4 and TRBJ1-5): ETGVTQSPTHLIKTRGQQVTLRCSSQSGHNTVSWYQQALGQGPQFIFQYYREEENGRGNFPPRFSGLQFPNYSSELNVNALELDDSALYLCASSLGGAQPQHFGDGTRLSIL.

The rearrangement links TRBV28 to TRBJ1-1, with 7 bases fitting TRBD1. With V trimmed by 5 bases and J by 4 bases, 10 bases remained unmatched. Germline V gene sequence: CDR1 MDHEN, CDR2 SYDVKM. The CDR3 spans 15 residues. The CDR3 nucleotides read TGTGCCAGCAGTCACAGGGGAGGGATTCGCACTGAAGCTTTCTTT. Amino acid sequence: CASSHRGGIRTEAFF.

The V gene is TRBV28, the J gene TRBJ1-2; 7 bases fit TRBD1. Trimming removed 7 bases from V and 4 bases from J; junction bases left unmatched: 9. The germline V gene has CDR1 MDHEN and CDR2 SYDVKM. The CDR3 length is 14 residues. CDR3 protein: CASKPLGQLYGYTF. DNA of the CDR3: TGTGCCAGCAAACCCTTGGGACAGCTCTATGGCTACACCTTC.

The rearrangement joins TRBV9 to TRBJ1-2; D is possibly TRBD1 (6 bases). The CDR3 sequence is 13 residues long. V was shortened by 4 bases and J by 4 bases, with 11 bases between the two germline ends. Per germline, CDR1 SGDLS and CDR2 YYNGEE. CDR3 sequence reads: CASSTGTSYGYTF. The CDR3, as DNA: TGTGCCAGCAGCACCGGGACATCCTATGGCTACACCTTC.

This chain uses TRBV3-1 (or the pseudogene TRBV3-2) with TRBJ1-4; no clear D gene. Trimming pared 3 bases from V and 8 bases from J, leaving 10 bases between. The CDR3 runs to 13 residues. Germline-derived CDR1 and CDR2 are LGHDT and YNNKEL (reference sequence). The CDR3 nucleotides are TGTGCCAGCAGCCAGTCAGGCTCGGAAAAACTGTTTTTT. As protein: CASSQSGSEKLFF.

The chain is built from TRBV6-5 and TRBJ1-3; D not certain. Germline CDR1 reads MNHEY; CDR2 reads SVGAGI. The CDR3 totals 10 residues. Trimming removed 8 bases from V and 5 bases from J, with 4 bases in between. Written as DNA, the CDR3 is TGTGCCAGCGGACGAAACACCATATATTTT. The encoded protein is CASGRNTIYF.

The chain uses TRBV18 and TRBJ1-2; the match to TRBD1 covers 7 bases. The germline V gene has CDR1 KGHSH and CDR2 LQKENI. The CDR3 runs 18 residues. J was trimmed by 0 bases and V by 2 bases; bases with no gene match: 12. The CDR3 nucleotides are TGTGCCAGCTCACCATTGCGGACAGGCCTCCTACCTAACTATGGCTACACCTTC. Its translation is CASSPLRTGLLPNYGYTF.

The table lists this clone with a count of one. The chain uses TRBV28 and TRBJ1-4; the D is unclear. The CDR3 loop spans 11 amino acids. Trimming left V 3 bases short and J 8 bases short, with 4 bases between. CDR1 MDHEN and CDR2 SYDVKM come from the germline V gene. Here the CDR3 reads CASSFREKLFF. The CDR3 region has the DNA TGTGCCAGCAGTTTCCGGGAAAAACTGTTTTTT.

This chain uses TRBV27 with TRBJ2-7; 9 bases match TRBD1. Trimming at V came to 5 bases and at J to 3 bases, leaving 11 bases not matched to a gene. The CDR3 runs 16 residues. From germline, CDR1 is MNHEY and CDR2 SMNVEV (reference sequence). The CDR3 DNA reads TGTGCCAGCAGTCCGGGACAGGGAATCTCCCACTACGAGCAGTACTTC. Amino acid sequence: CASSPGQGISHYEQYF.

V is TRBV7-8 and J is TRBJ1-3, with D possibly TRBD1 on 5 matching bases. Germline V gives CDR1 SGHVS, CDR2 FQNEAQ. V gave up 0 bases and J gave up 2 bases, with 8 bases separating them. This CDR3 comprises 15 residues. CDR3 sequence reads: CASSLATGPGNTIYF. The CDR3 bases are TGTGCCAGCAGCTTAGCTACGGGACCTGGAAACACCATATATTTT.

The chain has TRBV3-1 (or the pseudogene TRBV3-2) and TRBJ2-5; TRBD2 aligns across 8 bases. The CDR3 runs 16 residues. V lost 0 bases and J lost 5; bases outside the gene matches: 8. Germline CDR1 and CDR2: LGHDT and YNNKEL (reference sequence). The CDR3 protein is CASSQETSVRRETQYF. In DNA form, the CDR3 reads TGTGCCAGCAGCCAAGAGACTAGCGTGCGGAGGGAGACCCAGTACTTC.

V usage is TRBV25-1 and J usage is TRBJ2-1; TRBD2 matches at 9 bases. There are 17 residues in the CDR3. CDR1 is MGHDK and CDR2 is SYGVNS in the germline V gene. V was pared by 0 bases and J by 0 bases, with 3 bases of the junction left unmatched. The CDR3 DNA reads TGTGCCAGCAGTGAATATACGACTAGCGGCTCCTACAATGAGCAGTTCTTC. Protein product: CASSEYTTSGSYNEQFF. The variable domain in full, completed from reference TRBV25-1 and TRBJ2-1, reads EADIYQTPRYLVIGTGKKITLECSQTMGHDKMYWYQQDPGMELHLIHYSYGVNSTEKGDLSSESTVSRIRTEHFPLTLESARPSHTSQYLCASSEYTTSGSYNEQFFGPGTRLTVL.

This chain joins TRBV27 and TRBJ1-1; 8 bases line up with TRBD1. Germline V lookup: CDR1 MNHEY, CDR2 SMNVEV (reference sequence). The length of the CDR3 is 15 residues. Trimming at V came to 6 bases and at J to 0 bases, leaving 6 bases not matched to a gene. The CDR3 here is CASRVRGPLNTEAFF. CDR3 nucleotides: TGTGCCAGCAGAGTCAGGGGGCCCTTGAACACTGAAGCTTTCTTT.

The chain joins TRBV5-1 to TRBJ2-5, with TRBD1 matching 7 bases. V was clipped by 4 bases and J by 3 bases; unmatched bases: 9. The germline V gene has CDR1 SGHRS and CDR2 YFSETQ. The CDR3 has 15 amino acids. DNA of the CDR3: TGCGCCAGCAGCCAGGACAGGCCCAACAAAGAGACCCAGTACTTC. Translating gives CASSQDRPNKETQYF.

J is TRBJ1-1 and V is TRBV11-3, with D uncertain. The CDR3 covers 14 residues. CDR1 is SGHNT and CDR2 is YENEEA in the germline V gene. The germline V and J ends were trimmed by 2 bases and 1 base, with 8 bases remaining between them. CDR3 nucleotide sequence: TGTGCCAGCAGCTTATGGCGGACGAACACTGAAGCTTTCTTT. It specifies CASSLWRTNTEAFF.